The rows below give T cell receptor beta chains drawn from one sample of a study of T cell responses to AZD1222 COVID-19 vaccine. Data came from immunoSEQ multiplex PCR; TCRdb stores just in-frame clones and leaves some out. The profile shows about 80,000 clones, approximately 90% of them singletons. Sequenced here: peripheral blood, sampled 28 days after the second AZD1222 dose. Source of these receptors: an adult who received the AZD1222 COVID-19 vaccine. CDR3s include the opening cysteine and the closing phenylalanine or tryptophan. The D gene is left open where the match is weak. Size is omitted from some rows. Given values are once, few, many or a class for expanded clones.

CDR3 length	V gene	clone size	J gene	D gene	CDR3 protein	CDR3 DNA
12	TRBV2	.	TRBJ1-2	.	CASSESGQGYTF	TGTGCCAGCAGTGAATCAGGTCAGGGCTACACCTTC
10	TRBV29-1	.	TRBJ1-2	.	CSVGESGYTF	TGCAGCGTTGGTGAGTCTGGCTACACCTTC
15	TRBV28	once	TRBJ1-2	TRBD1	CASSPLYRGNYGYTF	TGTGCCAGCAGTCCGCTATACAGGGGCAACTATGGCTACACCTTC
14	TRBV21-1	.	TRBJ2-1	.	CASSLDKPYNEQFF	TGTGCCAGCAGCCTTGACAAGCCCTACAATGAGCAGTTCTTC
13	TRBV7-2	.	TRBJ1-3	.	CASSLGSGNTIYF	TGTGCCAGCAGCTTGGGCTCTGGAAACACCATATATTTT
14	TRBV20-1	.	TRBJ2-7	TRBD2	CSASTSGKFYEQYF	TGCAGTGCTAGTACTAGCGGAAAATTCTACGAGCAGTACTTC
12	TRBV6-5	.	TRBJ2-6	.	CATGYGANVLTF	TGTGCGACGGGGTACGGGGCCAACGTCCTGACTTTC
14	TRBV19	.	TRBJ1-5	TRBD1	CASKDRLRNQPQHF	TGTGCCAGCAAGGACAGGTTGCGCAATCAGCCCCAGCATTTT
15	TRBV23-1	.	TRBJ2-2	.	CASLTGITQPGELFF	TGCGCCAGCCTAACAGGGATAACCCAACCCGGGGAGCTGTTTTTT
15	TRBV27	.	TRBJ2-1	TRBD2	CASSSGLAGVWEQFF	TGTGCCAGCAGTTCCGGACTAGCGGGAGTGTGGGAGCAGTTCTTC